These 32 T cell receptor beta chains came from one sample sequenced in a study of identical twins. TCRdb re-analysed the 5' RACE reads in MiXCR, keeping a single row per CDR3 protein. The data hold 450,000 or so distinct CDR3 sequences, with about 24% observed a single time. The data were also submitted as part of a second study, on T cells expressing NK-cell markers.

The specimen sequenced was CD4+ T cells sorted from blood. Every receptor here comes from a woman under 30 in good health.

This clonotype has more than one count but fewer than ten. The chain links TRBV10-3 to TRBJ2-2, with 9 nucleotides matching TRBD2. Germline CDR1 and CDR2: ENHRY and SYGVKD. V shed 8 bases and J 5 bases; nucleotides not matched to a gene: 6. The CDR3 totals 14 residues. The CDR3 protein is CAIGVAGVTGELFF. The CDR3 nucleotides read TGTGCCATCGGAGTAGCGGGAGTTACCGGGGAGCTGTTTTTT.

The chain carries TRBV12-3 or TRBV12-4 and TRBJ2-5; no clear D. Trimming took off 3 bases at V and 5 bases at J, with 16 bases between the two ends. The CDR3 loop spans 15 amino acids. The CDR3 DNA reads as TGTGCCAGCAGTTTTGGGCGGTCGGATGGGGAGACCCAGTACTTC. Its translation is CASSFGRSDGETQYF.

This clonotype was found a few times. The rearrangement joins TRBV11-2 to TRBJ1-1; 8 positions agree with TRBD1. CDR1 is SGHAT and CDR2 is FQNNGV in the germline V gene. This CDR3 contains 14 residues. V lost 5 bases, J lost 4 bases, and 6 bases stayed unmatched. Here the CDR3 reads CASSRTGSRTEAFF. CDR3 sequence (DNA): TGTGCCAGCAGCCGGACAGGGAGTCGCACTGAAGCTTTCTTT.

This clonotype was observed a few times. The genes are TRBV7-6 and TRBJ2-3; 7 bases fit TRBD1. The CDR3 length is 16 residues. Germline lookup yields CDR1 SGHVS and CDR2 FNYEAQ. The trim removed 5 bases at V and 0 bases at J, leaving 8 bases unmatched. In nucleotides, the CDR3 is TGTGCCAGCAGCAGTTCAGGGGGAGTTAGCACAGATACGCAGTATTTT. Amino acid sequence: CASSSSGGVSTDTQYF.

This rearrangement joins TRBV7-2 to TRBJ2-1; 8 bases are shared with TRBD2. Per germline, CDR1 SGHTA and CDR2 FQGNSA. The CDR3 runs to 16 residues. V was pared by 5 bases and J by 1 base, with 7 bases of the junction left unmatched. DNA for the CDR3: TGTGCCAGCAGCCCGATGGGCGGGGGGTCCTACAATGAGCAGTTCTTC. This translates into CASSPMGGGSYNEQFF.

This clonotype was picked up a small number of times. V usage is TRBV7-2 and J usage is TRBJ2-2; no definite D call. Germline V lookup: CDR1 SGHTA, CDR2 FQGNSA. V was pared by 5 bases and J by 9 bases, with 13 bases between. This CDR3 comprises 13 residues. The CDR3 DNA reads TGTGCCAGCAGCCTTGGACCTACACGGGAGCTGTTTTTT. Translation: CASSLGPTRELFF.

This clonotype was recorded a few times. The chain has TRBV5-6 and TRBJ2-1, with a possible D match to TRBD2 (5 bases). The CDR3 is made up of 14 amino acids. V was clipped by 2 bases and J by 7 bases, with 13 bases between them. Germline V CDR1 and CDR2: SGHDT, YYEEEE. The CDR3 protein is CASSFPGMSNEQFF. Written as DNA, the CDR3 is TGTGCCAGCAGCTTCCCGGGGATGAGTAATGAGCAGTTCTTC.

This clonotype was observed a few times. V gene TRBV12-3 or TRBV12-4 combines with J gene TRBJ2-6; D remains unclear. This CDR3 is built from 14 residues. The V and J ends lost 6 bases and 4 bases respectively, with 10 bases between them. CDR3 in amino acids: CASSQASGANVLTF. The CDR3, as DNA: TGTGCCAGCAGCCAGGCTTCCGGGGCCAACGTCCTGACTTTC.

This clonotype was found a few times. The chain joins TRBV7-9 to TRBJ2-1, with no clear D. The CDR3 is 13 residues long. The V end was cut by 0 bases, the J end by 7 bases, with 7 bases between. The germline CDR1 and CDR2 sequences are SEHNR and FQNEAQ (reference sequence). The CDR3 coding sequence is TGTGCCAGCAGCTTAGCGCCCCAGAATGAGCAGTTCTTC. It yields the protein CASSLAPQNEQFF.

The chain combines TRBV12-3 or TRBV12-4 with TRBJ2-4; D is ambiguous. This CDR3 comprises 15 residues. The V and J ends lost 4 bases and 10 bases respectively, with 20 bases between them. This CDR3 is CASSSRGGISTIQYF. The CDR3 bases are TGTGCCAGCAGTTCGCGCGGCGGAATATCAACTATTCAGTACTTC.

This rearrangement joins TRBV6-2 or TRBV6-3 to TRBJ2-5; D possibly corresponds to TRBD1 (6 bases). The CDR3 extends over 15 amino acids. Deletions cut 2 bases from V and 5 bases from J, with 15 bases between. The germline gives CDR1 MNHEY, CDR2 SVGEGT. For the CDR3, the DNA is TGTGCCAGCAGTTACCGGAGCACAGGGTCGGAGACCCAGTACTTC. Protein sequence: CASSYRSTGSETQYF.

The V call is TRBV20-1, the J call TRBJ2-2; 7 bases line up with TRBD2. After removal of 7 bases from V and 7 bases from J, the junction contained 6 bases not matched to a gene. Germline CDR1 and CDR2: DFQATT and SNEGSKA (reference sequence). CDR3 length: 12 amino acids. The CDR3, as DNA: TGCAGTGTTGAGCGGGGTAACGGGGAGCTGTTTTTT. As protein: CSVERGNGELFF.

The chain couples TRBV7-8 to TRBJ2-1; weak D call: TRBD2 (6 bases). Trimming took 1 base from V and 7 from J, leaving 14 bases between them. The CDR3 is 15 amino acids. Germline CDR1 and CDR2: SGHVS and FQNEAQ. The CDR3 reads CASSLGSGVKNEQFF. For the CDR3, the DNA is TGTGCCAGCAGCTTAGGTTCGGGGGTTAAGAATGAGCAGTTCTTC.

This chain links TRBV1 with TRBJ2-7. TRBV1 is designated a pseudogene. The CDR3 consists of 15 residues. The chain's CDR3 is CTSRQAGLGSYEQYF. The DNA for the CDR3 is TGCACCAGCAGGCAAGCGGGGTTGGGCTCCTACGAGCAGTACTTC.

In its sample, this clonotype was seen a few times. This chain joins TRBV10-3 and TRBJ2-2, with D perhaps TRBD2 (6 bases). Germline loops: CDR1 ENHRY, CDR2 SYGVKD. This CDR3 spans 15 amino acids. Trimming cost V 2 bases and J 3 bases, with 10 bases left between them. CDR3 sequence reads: CAISEHPGDTGELFF. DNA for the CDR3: TGTGCCATCAGTGAGCATCCGGGGGACACCGGGGAGCTGTTTTTT.

For the CDR3, the DNA is TGTGCCAGCAGCTTCCCCCAGCCAAGCGAGCAGTACTTC. Amino acid sequence: CASSFPQPSEQYF. The V and J genes are TRBV7-8 and TRBJ2-7; D is uncertain. Trimming removed 3 bases from V and 6 bases from J, with 12 bases in between. Germline values: CDR1 SGHVS, CDR2 FQNEAQ. The CDR3 extends over 13 amino acids.

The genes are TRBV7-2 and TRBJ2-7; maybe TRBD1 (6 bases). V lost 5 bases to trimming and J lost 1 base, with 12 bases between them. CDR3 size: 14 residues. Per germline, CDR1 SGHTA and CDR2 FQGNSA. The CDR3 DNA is TGTGCCAGCAGCCCCACGAGGGGGTCCTACGAGCAGTACTTC. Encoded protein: CASSPTRGSYEQYF.

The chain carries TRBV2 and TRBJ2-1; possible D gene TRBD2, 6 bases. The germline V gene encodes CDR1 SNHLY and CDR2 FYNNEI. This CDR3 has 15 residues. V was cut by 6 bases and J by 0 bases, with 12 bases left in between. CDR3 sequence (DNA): TGTGCCAGCAGCCTTTTGGAGGGCTCCTACAATGAGCAGTTCTTC. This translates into CASSLLEGSYNEQFF.

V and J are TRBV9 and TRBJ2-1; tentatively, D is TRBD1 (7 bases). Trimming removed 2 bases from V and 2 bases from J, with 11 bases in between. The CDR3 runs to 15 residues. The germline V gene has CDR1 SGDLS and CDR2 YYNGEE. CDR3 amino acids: CASSVQGGAYNEQFF. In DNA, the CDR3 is TGTGCCAGCAGCGTTCAGGGGGGCGCCTACAATGAGCAGTTCTTC.

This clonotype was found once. The CDR3 sequence: CSALLRGLAGVVADTQYF. CDR3 bases: TGCAGTGCTCTACTACGCGGTCTAGCGGGAGTCGTGGCAGATACGCAGTATTTT. The V call is TRBV20-1, the J call TRBJ2-3; TRBD2 aligns across 10 bases. After removal of 5 bases from V and 4 bases from J, the junction contained 18 bases not matched to a gene. CDR1 is DFQATT, CDR2 SNEGSKA, per germline (reference sequence). This CDR3 is 18 amino acids long.

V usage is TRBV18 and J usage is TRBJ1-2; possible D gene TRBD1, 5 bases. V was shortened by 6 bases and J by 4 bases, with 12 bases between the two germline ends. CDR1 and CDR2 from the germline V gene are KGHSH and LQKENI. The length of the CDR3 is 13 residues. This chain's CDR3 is CASSPDGGYGYTF. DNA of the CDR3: TGTGCCAGCTCTCCAGACGGGGGCTATGGCTACACCTTC.

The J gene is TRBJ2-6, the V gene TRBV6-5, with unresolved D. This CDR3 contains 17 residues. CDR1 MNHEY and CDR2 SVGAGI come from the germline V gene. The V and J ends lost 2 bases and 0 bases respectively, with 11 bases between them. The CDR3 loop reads CASSYRIRLSGANVLTF. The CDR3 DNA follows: TGTGCCAGCAGTTACCGGATACGGCTCTCTGGGGCCAACGTCCTGACTTTC.

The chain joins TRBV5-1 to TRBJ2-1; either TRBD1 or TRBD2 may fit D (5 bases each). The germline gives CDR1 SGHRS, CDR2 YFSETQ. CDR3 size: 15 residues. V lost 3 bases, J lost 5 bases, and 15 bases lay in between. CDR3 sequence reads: CASSWGTGIHNEQFF. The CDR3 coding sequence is TGCGCCAGCAGCTGGGGGACGGGGATTCACAATGAGCAGTTCTTC. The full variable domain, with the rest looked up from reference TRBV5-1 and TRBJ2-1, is KAGVTQTPRYLIKTRGQQVTLSCSPISGHRSVSWYQQTPGQGLQFLFEYFSETQRNKGNFPGRFSGRQFSNSRSEMNVSTLELGDSALYLCASSWGTGIHNEQFFGPGTRLTVL.

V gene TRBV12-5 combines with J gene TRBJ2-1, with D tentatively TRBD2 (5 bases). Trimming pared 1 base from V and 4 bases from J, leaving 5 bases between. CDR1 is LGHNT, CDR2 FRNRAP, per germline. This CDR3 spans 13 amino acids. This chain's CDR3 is CASGLGGYNEQFF. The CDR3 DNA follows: TGTGCTAGTGGTTTGGGCGGGTACAATGAGCAGTTCTTC.

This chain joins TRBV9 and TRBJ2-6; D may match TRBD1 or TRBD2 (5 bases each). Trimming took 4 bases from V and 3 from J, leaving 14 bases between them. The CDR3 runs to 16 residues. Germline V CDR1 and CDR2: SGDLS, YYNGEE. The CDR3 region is CASSPLGDRGANVLTF. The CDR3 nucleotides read TGTGCCAGCAGCCCCCTTGGGGACCGTGGGGCCAACGTCCTGACTTTC. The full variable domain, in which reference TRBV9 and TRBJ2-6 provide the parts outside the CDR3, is DSGVTQTPKHLITATGQRVTLRCSPRSGDLSVYWYQQSLDQGLQFLIQYYNGEERAKGNILERFSAQQFPDLHSELNLSSLELGDSALYFCASSPLGDRGANVLTFGAGSRLTVL.

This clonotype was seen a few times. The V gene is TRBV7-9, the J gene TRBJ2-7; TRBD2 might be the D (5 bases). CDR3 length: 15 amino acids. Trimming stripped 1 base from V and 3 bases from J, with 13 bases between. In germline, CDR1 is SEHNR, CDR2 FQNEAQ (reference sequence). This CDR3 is CASSLGLPGGYEQYF. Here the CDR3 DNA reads TGTGCCAGCAGCTTAGGGCTCCCTGGAGGCTACGAGCAGTACTTC.

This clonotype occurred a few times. CDR3 coding DNA: TGCAGTGCTAGGACTAGCGGGCTTTACAATGAGCAGTTCTTC. It yields the protein CSARTSGLYNEQFF. The chain combines TRBV20-1 with TRBJ2-1; 10 bases map to TRBD2. Germline V gene data show CDR1 as DFQATT and CDR2 as SNEGSKA (reference sequence). CDR3 size: 14 residues. Trimming removed 3 bases from V and 4 bases from J; junction bases left unmatched: 3.

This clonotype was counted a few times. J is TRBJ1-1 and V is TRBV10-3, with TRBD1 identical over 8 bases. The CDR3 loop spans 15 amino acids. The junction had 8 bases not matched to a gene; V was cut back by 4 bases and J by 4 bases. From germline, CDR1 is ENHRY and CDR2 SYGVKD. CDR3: CAISGWTGLGTEAFF. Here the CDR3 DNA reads TGTGCCATCAGTGGGTGGACAGGGTTAGGCACTGAAGCTTTCTTT.

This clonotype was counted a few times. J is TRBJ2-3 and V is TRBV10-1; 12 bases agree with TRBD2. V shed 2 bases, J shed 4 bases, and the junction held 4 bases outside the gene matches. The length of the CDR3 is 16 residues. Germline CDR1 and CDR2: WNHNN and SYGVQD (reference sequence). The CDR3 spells CASSETLAGGADTQYF. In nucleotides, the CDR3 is TGCGCCAGCAGTGAGACCCTAGCGGGGGGGGCAGATACGCAGTATTTT.

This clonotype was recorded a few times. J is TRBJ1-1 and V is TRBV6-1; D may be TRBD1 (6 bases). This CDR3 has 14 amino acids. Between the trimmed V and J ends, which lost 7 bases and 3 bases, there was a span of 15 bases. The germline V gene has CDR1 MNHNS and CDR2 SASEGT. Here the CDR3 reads CASTPGRGHTEAFF. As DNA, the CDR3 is TGTGCCAGCACCCCGGGCAGGGGCCACACTGAAGCTTTCTTT.

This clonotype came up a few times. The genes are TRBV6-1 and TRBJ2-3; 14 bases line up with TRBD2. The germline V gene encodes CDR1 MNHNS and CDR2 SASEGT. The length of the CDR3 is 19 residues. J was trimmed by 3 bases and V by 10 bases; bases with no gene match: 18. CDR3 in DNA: TGTGCCACCCGTGAAGCCGGGACTAGCGGGAGAAGTAGAACAGATACGCAGTATTTT. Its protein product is CATREAGTSGRSRTDTQYF.

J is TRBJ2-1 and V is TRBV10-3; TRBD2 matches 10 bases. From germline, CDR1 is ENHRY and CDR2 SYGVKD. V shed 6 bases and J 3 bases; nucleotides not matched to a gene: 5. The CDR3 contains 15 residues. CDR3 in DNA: TGTGCCATCAGGGGGGGACTAGCGAACTACAATGAGCAGTTCTTC. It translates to CAIRGGLANYNEQFF.